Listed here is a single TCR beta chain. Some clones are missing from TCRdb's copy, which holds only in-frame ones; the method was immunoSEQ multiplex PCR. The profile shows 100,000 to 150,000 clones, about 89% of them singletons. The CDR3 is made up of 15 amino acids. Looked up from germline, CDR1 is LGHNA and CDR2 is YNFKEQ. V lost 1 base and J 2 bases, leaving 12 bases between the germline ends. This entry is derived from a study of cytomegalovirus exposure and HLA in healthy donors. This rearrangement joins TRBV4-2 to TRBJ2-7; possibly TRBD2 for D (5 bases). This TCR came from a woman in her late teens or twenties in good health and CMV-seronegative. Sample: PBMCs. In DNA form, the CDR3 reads TGTGCCAGCAGCCAAGTCCGGACTTTGACCTACGAGCAGTACTTC. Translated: CASSQVRTLTYEQYF.